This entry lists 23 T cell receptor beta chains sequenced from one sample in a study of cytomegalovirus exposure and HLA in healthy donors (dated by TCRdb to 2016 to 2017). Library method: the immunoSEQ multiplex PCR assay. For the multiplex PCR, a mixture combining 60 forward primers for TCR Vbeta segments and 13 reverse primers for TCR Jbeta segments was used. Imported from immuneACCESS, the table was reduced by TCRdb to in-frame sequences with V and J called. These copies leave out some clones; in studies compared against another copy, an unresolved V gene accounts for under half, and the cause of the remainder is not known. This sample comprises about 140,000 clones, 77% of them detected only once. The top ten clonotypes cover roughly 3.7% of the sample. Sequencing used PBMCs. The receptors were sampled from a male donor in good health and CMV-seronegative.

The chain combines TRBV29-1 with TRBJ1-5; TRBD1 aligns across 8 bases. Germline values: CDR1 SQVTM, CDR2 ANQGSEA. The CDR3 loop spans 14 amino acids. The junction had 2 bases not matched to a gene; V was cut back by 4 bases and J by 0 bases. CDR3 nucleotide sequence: TGCAGCGTTGGGGACAGGAATAGCAATCAGCCCCAGCATTTT. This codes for CSVGDRNSNQPQHF.

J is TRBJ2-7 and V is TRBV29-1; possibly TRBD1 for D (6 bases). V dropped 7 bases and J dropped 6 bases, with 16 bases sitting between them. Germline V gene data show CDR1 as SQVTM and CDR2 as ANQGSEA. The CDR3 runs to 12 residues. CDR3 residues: CSAGQLPSEQYF. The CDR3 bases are TGCAGCGCCGGACAGCTCCCCTCCGAGCAGTACTTC.

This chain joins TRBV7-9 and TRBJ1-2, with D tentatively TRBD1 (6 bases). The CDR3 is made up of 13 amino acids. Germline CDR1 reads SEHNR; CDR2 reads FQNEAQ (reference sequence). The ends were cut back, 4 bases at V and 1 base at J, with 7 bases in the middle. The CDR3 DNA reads TGTGCCAGCAGCTCGGACAGTAACTATGGCTACACCTTC. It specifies CASSSDSNYGYTF.

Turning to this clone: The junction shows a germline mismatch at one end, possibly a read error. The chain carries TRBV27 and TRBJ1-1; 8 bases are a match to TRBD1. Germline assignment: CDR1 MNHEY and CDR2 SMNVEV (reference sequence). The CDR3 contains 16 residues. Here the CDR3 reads CASSLYDDRDRLQLVF. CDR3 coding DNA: TGTGCCAGCAGTTTATATGATGACCGGGACAGGCTTCAGTTGGTCTTT.

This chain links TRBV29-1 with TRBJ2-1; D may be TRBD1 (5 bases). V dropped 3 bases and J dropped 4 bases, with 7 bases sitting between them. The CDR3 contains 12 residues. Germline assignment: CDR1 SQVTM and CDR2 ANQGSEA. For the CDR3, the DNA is TGCAGCGTTGAGGCAGGGTACAATGAGCAGTTCTTC. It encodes CSVEAGYNEQFF.

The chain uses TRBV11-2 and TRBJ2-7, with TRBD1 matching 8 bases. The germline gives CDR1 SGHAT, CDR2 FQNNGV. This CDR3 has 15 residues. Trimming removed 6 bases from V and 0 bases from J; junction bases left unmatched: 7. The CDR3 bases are TGTGCCAGCAGTTTAAGGACAGGGAGCTCCTACGAGCAGTACTTC. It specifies CASSLRTGSSYEQYF.

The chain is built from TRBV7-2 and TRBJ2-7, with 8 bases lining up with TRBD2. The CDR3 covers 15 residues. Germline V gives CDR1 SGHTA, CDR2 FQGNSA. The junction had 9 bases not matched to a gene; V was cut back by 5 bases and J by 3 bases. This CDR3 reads CASSPLPGTSYEQYF. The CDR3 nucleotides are TGTGCCAGCAGCCCCCTACCCGGGACTAGCTACGAGCAGTACTTC.

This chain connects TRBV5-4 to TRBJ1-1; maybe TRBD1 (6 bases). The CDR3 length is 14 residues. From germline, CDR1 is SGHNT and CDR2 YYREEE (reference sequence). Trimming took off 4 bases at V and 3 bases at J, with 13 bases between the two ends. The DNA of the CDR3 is TGTGCCAGCAGCCCAGGACAGTACGACACTGAAGCTTTCTTT. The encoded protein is CASSPGQYDTEAFF.

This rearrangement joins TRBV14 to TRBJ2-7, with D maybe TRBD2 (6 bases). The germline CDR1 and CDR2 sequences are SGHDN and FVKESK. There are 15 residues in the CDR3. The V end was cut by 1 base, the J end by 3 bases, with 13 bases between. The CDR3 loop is CASSQVSGGVYEQYF. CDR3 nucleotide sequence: TGTGCCAGCAGCCAAGTGAGCGGAGGGGTCTACGAGCAGTACTTC. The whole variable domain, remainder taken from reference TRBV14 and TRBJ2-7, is EAGVTQFPSHSVIEKGQTVTLRCDPISGHDNLYWYRRVMGKEIKFLLHFVKESKQDESGMPNNRFLAERTGGTYSTLKVQPAELEDSGVYFCASSQVSGGVYEQYFGPGTRLTVT.

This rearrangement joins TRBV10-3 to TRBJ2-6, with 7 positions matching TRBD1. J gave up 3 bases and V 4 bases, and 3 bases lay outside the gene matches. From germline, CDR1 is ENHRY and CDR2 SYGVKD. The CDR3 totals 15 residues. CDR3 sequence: CAISGDRVGANVLTF. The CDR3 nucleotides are TGTGCCATCAGTGGAGACAGGGTTGGGGCCAACGTCCTGACTTTC.

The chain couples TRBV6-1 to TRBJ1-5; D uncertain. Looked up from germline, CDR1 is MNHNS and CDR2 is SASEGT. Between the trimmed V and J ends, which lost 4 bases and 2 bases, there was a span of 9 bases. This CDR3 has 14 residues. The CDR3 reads CASSGPGGNQPQHF. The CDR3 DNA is TGTGCCAGCAGTGGCCCCGGGGGCAATCAGCCCCAGCATTTT.

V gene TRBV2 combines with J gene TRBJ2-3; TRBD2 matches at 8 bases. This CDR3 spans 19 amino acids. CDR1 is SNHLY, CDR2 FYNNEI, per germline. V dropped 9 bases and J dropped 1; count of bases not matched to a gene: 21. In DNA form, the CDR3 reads TGTGCCAGTTTGTCCGGGACTAGTTACGGGCAAACCCGCACAGATACGCAGTATTTT. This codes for CASLSGTSYGQTRTDTQYF.

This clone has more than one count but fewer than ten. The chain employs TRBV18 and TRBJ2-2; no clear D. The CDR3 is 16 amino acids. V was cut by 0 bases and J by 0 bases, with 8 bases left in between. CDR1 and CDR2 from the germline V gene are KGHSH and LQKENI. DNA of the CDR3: TGTGCCAGCTCACCACCGTCCGTTGCGAACACCGGGGAGCTGTTTTTT. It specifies CASSPPSVANTGELFF.

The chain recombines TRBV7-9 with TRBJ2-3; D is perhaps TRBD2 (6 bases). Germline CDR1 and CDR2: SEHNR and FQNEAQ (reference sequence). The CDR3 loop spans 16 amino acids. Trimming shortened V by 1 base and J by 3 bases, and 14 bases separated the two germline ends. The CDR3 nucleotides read TGTGCCAGCAGCTTAGGGAGGGGAGGAGGAACAGATACGCAGTATTTT. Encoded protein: CASSLGRGGGTDTQYF.

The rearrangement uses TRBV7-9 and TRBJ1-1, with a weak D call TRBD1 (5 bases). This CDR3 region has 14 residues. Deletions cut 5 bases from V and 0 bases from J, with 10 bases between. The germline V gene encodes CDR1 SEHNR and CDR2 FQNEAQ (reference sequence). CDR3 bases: TGTGCCAGCAGCCCCGGGGGGTTGAACACTGAAGCTTTCTTT. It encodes CASSPGGLNTEAFF.

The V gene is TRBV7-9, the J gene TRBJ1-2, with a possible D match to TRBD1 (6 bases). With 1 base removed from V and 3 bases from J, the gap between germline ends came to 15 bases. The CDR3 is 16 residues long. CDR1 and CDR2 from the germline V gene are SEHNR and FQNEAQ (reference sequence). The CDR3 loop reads CASSLVGGQVDYGYTF. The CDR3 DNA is TGTGCCAGCAGCTTAGTCGGGGGGCAGGTTGACTATGGCTACACCTTC.

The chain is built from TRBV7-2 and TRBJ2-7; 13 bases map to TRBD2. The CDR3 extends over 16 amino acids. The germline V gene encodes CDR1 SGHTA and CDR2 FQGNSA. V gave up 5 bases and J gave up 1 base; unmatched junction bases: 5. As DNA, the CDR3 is TGTGCCAGCAGCGCGCGACTAGCGGGGGGTTCCTACGAGCAGTACTTC. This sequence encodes CASSARLAGGSYEQYF.

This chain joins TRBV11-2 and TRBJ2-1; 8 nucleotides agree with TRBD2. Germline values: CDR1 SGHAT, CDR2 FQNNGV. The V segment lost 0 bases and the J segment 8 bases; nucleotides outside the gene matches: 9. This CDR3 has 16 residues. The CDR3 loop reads CASSLDFGLATDEQFF. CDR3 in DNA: TGTGCCAGCAGCTTAGATTTTGGACTAGCAACCGATGAGCAGTTCTTC.

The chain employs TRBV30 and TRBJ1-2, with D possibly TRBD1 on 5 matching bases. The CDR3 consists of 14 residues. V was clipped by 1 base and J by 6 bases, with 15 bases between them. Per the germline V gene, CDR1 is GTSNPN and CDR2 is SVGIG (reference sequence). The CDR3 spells CAWSGVRTTHGYTF. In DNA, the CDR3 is TGTGCCTGGAGTGGGGTTCGGACAACCCATGGCTACACCTTC.

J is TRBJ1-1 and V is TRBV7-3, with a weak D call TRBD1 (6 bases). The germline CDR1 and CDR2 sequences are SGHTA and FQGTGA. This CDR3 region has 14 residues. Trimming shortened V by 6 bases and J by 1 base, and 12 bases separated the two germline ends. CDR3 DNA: TGTGCCAGCAGTGACGGGGGGCCGAACACTGAAGCTTTCTTT. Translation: CASSDGGPNTEAFF. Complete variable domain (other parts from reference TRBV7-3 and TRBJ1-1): GAGVSQTPSNKVTEKGKYVELRCDPISGHTALYWYRQSLGQGPEFLIYFQGTGAADDSGLPNDRFFAVRPEGSVSTLKIQRTERGDSAVYLCASSDGGPNTEAFFGQGTRLTVV.

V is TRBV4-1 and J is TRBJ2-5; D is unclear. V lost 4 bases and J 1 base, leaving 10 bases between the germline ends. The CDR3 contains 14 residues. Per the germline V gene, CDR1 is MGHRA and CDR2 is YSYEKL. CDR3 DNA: TGCGCCAGCAGCCCCGAGGTACTCCAAGAGACCCAGTACTTC. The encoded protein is CASSPEVLQETQYF.

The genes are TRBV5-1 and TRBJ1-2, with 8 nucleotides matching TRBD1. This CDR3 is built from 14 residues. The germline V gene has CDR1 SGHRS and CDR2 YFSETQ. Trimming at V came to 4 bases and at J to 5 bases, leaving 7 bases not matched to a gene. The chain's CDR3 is CASSPEDRAYGYTF. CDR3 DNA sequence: TGCGCCAGCAGCCCCGAGGACAGGGCGTATGGCTACACCTTC.

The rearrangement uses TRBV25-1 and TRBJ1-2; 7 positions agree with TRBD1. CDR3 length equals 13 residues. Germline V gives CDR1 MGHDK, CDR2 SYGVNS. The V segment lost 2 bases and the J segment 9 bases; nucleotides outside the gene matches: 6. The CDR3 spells CASSEIGGARYTF. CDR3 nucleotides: TGTGCCAGCAGTGAAATAGGGGGCGCCCGCTACACCTTC.